The 21 T cell receptor beta chains reported below all come from one sample, sequenced in a study of T-cell memory formation after mild COVID-19. TCRdb re-analysed the 5' RACE reads in MiXCR, keeping a single row per CDR3 protein. The sample lists some 440,000 distinct CDR3 sequences; about 23% were seen once. Specimen: PBMCs or a T cell subset sorted from them (not recorded which). The origin of the receptors is an adult woman who had mild COVID-19 (a few samples of this study predate the infection). Cell type and time point are not known.

This rearrangement joins TRBV24-1 to TRBJ2-3, with D perhaps matching TRBD1 or TRBD2 (5 bases each). V was clipped by 3 bases and J by 3 bases, with 21 bases between them. The CDR3 spans 18 residues. Per the germline V gene, CDR1 is KGHDR and CDR2 is SFDVKD. The CDR3 reads CATSDPTEAPGRTDTQYF. In DNA, the CDR3 is TGTGCCACCAGTGATCCAACGGAGGCCCCAGGGAGAACAGATACGCAGTATTTT.

This clonotype was seen a few times. The CDR3 here is CASSLGGAGVEQFF. The CDR3 nucleotides are TGTGCCAGCAGCTTAGGGGGAGCGGGAGTGGAGCAGTTCTTC. The chain is built from TRBV7-9 and TRBJ2-1; TRBD2 agrees at 8 bases. The CDR3 totals 14 residues. Germline CDR1 and CDR2: SEHNR and FQNEAQ (reference sequence). Trimming took 1 base from V and 10 from J; bases not matched to a gene: 6.

This chain joins TRBV9 and TRBJ2-7; D might be TRBD2 (5 bases). The ends were cut back, 4 bases at V and 2 bases at J, with 13 bases in the middle. This CDR3 has 14 residues. Germline values: CDR1 SGDLS, CDR2 YYNGEE. The CDR3 coding sequence is TGTGCCAGCAGCCCGGAGGTCACCGCCTACGAGCAGTACTTC. It codes for CASSPEVTAYEQYF.

The chain employs TRBV9 and TRBJ2-7; D is unresolved. Between the trimmed V and J ends, which lost 0 bases and 6 bases, there was a span of 10 bases. CDR3 size: 13 residues. Germline lookup yields CDR1 SGDLS and CDR2 YYNGEE. CDR3 coding DNA: TGTGCCAGCAGCGTAGACCCCCCAGGCGAGCAGTACTTC. This gives the protein CASSVDPPGEQYF.

The rearrangement links TRBV3-1 to TRBJ2-7; possible D gene TRBD2, 6 bases. The length of the CDR3 is 17 residues. Trimming left V 4 bases short and J 5 bases short, with 24 bases between. CDR1 and CDR2 from the germline V gene are LGHDT and YNNKEL (reference sequence). CDR3 nucleotides: TGTGCCAGCAGCCCCCACCGCGGGGCAGGGCCCCCCAACGAGCAGTACTTC. Translating gives CASSPHRGAGPPNEQYF.

CDR3 nucleotides: TGCAGTACAGATCACACTGAAGCTTTCTTT. Its protein is CSTDHTEAFF. The chain couples TRBV29-1 to TRBJ1-1; D is undetermined. Germline CDR1 and CDR2: SQVTM and ANQGSEA. The CDR3 has 10 amino acids.

The chain joins TRBV7-9 to TRBJ1-2; 9 positions match TRBD1. Germline values: CDR1 SEHNR, CDR2 FQNEAQ (reference sequence). With 4 bases clipped from V and 7 bases from J, the junction kept 7 bases outside the gene matches. The CDR3 runs 14 residues. The CDR3 is CASSSQQGAGGYTF. The CDR3 region has the DNA TGTGCCAGCAGCTCACAACAGGGGGCCGGTGGCTACACCTTC. The whole variable domain, filled in from reference TRBV7-9 and TRBJ1-2, reads DTGVSQNPRHKITKRGQNVTFRCDPISEHNRLYWYRQTLGQGPEFLTYFQNEAQLEKSRLLSDRFSAERPKGSFSTLEIQRTEQGDSAMYLCASSSQQGAGGYTFGSGTRLTVV.

V gene TRBV9 combines with J gene TRBJ2-7; 10 bases agree with TRBD1. Per the germline V gene, CDR1 is SGDLS and CDR2 is YYNGEE. This CDR3 contains 16 residues. The junction had 10 bases not matched to a gene; V was cut back by 2 bases and J by 5 bases. CDR3 residues: CASSVTGTGDFHEQYF. DNA for the CDR3: TGTGCCAGCAGCGTGACCGGGACAGGGGATTTTCACGAGCAGTACTTC.

V is TRBV27 and J is TRBJ2-6; D unresolved. CDR1 and CDR2 from the germline V gene are MNHEY and SMNVEV (reference sequence). The CDR3 is made up of 14 amino acids. V lost 7 bases to trimming and J lost 0 bases, with 7 bases between them. This CDR3 is CASTSFSGANVLTF. CDR3 bases: TGTGCCAGCACTTCGTTCTCTGGGGCCAACGTCCTGACTTTC.

This clonotype is a singleton in its sample. The chain combines TRBV6-5 with TRBJ1-1; D ambiguous. V lost 4 bases to trimming and J lost 8 bases, with 17 bases between them. Germline values: CDR1 MNHEY, CDR2 SVGAGI. This CDR3 contains 14 residues. The CDR3 nucleotides are TGTGCCAGCAGTTTTCTAGGATCGGTAGGAGAAGCTTTCTTT. This codes for CASSFLGSVGEAFF.

This clonotype was counted only a few times. This chain joins TRBV12-3 or TRBV12-4 and TRBJ1-1, with D perhaps matching TRBD1 (6 bases). This CDR3 spans 12 amino acids. V was cut by 11 bases and J by 6 bases, with 16 bases left in between. The CDR3 region has the DNA TGTGCCTGGGGACAAACGTCCGCTGAAGCTTTCTTT. This sequence encodes CAWGQTSAEAFF.

This clonotype was found many times. This sequence joins TRBV27 and TRBJ2-1; D remains ambiguous. Trimming pared 0 bases from V and 5 bases from J, leaving 14 bases between. Germline assignment: CDR1 MNHEY and CDR2 SMNVEV (reference sequence). The CDR3 extends over 16 amino acids. In nucleotides, the CDR3 is TGTGCCAGCAGTTTATCTTATCAAGTTCGGGACAATGAGCAGTTCTTC. This encodes CASSLSYQVRDNEQFF.

The gene calls are TRBV5-1 and TRBJ2-6, with 8 bases that match TRBD1. Germline V lookup: CDR1 SGHRS, CDR2 YFSETQ. V lost 3 bases and J lost 4; bases outside the gene matches: 12. The CDR3 contains 18 residues. CDR3 in amino acids: CASSSGQGPGLGANVLTF. The CDR3, as DNA: TGCGCCAGCAGCTCTGGACAGGGCCCGGGTTTGGGGGCCAACGTCCTGACTTTC.

V usage is TRBV4-2 and J usage is TRBJ1-6; no clear D gene. Trimming stripped 1 base from V and 4 bases from J, with 8 bases between. In germline, CDR1 is LGHNA, CDR2 YNFKEQ. The CDR3 spans 15 residues. For the CDR3, the DNA is TGTGCCAGCAGCCAAGTCTGGGGATATAATTCACCCCTCCACTTT. Translation: CASSQVWGYNSPLHF.

V gene TRBV5-4 combines with J gene TRBJ2-3, with D uncertain. Germline loops: CDR1 SGHNT, CDR2 YYREEE (reference sequence). The CDR3 loop spans 12 amino acids. Trimming pared 1 base from V and 4 bases from J, leaving 4 bases between. The CDR3 region has the DNA TGTGCCAGCAGCTTGTGGGCAGATACGCAGTATTTT. Encoded protein: CASSLWADTQYF. Using reference TRBV5-4 and TRBJ2-3 for the parts outside the CDR3, the full variable domain is ETGVTQSPTHLIKTRGQQVTLRCSSQSGHNTVSWYQQALGQGPQFIFQYYREEENGRGNFPPRFSGLQFPNYSSELNVNALELDDSALYLCASSLWADTQYFGPGTRLTVL.

This clonotype was counted a few times. The chain uses TRBV20-1 and TRBJ2-7; 7 bases map to TRBD1. Trimming took 5 bases from V and 0 from J; bases not matched to a gene: 7. CDR1 is DFQATT, CDR2 SNEGSKA, per germline (reference sequence). The CDR3 loop spans 14 amino acids. The CDR3 is CSAQTGSGSYEQYF. CDR3 nucleotides: TGCAGTGCTCAGACAGGGTCGGGCTCCTACGAGCAGTACTTC.

This clonotype was counted a few times. The V call is TRBV21-1, the J call TRBJ2-7; TRBD1, the table's D call, was not compared with the DNA. TRBV21-1 corresponds to a pseudogene. The CDR3 spans 14 residues. In nucleotides, the CDR3 is TGTGCCAGCAAGAGGGGACACGGGCTCTACGAGCAGTACTTC. Amino acid sequence: CASKRGHGLYEQYF.

The rearrangement joins TRBV27 to TRBJ2-5; D call uncertain. The CDR3 runs to 14 residues. With 2 bases removed from V and 5 bases from J, the gap between germline ends came to 12 bases. From germline, CDR1 is MNHEY and CDR2 SMNVEV (reference sequence). This chain's CDR3 is CASSLMAGGETQYF. As DNA, the CDR3 is TGTGCCAGCAGTTTAATGGCAGGTGGGGAGACCCAGTACTTC.

The J gene is TRBJ2-1, the V gene TRBV20-1; 8 bases map to TRBD1. The V segment lost 6 bases and the J segment 4 bases; nucleotides outside the gene matches: 8. The CDR3 loop spans 14 amino acids. Germline CDR1 is DFQATT and CDR2 is SNEGSKA (reference sequence). In DNA, the CDR3 is TGCAGTGCAACGGGACAGGAACCTTACAATGAGCAGTTCTTC. Protein sequence: CSATGQEPYNEQFF.

CDR3 sequence (DNA): TGCGCCAGCAGCCGTCCTCCCCCTCCGGAATCGGGTCAAGAGTACTTC. Its protein is CASSRPPPPESGQEYF. The chain combines TRBV5-1 with TRBJ2-7; D is uncertain. Germline CDR1 is SGHRS and CDR2 is YFSETQ. CDR3 size: 16 residues. V was shortened by 4 bases and J by 11 bases, with 28 bases between the two germline ends.

CDR3 loop: CASRTTPRAGGNEQYF. DNA for the CDR3: TGTGCCAGCAGGACAACTCCTCGGGCAGGGGGGAACGAGCAGTACTTC. The chain combines TRBV7-2 with TRBJ2-7; tentatively, D is TRBD1 (7 bases). This CDR3 spans 16 amino acids. Germline assignment: CDR1 SGHTA and CDR2 FQGNSA. Deletions cut 6 bases from V and 5 bases from J, with 23 bases between.